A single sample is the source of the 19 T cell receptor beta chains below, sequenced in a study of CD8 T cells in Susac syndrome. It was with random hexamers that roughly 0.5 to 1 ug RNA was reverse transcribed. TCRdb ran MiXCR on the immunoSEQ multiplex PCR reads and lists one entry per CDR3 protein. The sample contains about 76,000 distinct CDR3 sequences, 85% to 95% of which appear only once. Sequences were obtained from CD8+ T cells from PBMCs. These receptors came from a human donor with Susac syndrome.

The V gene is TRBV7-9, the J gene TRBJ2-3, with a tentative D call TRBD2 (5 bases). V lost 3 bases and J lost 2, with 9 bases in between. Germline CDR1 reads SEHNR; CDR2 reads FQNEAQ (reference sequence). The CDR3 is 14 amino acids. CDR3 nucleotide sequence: TGTGCCAGCAGCTTCCAGCGGAACACAGATACGCAGTATTTT. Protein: CASSFQRNTDTQYF. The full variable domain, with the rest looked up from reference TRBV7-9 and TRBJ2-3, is DTGVSQNPRHKITKRGQNVTFRCDPISEHNRLYWYRQTLGQGPEFLTYFQNEAQLEKSRLLSDRFSAERPKGSFSTLEIQRTEQGDSAMYLCASSFQRNTDTQYFGPGTRLTVL.

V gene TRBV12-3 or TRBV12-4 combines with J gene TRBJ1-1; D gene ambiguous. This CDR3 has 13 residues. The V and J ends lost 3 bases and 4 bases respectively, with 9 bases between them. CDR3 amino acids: CASSFGRTTEAFF. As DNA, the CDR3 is TGTGCCAGCAGTTTTGGGAGAACCACTGAAGCTTTCTTT.

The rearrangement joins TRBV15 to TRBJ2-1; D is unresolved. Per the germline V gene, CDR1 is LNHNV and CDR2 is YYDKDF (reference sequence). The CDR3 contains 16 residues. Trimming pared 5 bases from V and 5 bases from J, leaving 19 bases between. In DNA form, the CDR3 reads TGTGCCACCAGCCTTGGCCGGTTCACCATGGACAATGAGCAGTTCTTC. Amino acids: CATSLGRFTMDNEQFF.

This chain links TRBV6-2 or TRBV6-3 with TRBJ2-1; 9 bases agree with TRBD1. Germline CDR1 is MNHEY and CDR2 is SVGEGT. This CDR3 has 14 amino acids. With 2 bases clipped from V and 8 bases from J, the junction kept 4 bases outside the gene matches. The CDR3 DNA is TGTGCCAGCAGTTACCCTGACAGGGGGGATGAGCAGTTCTTC. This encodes CASSYPDRGDEQFF.

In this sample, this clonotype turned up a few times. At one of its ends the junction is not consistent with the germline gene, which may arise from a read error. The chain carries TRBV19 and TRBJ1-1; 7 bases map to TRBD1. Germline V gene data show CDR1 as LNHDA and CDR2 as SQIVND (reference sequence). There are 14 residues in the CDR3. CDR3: CASAYDRVGTEAFF. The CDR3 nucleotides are TGTGCCAGTGCATACGACAGGGTCGGCACTGAAGCTTTTTTT.

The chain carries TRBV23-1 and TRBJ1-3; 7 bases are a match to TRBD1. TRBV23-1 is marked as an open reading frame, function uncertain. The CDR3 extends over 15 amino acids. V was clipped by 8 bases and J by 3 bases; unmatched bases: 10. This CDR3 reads CASPTTGLVGNTIYF. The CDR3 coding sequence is TGCGCCAGCCCTACGACAGGGTTGGTTGGAAACACCATATATTTT.

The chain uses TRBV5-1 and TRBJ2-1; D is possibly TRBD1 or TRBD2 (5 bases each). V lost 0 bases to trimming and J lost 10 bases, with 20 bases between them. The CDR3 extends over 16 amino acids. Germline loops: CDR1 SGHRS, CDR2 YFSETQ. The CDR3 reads CASSLAGARDAREQFF. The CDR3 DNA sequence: TGCGCCAGCAGCTTGGCCGGGGCGAGGGATGCGAGGGAGCAGTTCTTC.

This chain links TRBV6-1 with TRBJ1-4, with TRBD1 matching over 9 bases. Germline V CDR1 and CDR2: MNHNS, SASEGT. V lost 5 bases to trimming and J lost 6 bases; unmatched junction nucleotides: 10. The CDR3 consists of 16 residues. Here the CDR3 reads CASSLPPGQGDEKLFF. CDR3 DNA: TGTGCCAGCAGTCTGCCCCCGGGACAGGGTGATGAAAAACTGTTTTTT.

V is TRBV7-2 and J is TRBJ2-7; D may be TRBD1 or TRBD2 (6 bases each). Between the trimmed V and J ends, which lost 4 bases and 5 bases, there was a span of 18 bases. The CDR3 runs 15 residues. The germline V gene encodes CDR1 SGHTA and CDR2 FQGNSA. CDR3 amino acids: CASSSNRQGRHEQYF. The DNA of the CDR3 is TGTGCCAGCAGCTCAAACCGGCAGGGGAGGCACGAGCAGTACTTC.

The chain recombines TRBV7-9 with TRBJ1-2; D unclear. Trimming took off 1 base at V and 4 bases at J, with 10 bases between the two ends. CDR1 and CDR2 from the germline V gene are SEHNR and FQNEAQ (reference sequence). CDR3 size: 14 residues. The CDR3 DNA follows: TGTGCCAGCAGCTTAGTAGGAGGGCTCTATGGCTACACCTTC. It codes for CASSLVGGLYGYTF.

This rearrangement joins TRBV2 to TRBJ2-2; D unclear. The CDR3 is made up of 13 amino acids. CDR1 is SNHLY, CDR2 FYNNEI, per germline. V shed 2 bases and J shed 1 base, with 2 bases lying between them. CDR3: CASSERNTGELFF. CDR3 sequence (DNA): TGTGCCAGCAGTGAAAGGAACACCGGGGAGCTGTTTTTT.

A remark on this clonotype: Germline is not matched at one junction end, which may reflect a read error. CDR3 sequence reads: CASSYSPFETGLITSGGYTF. DNA of the CDR3: TGTGCCAGCAGCTACTCCCCCTTCGAGACAGGGCTGATAACCTCGGGTGGCTACACCTTC. The chain is built from TRBV6-5 and TRBJ1-2, with 7 bases identical to TRBD1. The CDR3 loop spans 20 amino acids. CDR1 and CDR2 (germline): MNHEY, SVGAGI.

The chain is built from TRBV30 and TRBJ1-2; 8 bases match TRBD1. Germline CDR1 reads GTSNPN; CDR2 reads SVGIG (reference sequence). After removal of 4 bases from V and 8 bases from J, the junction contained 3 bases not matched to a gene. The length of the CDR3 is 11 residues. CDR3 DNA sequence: TGTGCCTGGAAGGACAGGGCCGGCTACACCTTC. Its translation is CAWKDRAGYTF.

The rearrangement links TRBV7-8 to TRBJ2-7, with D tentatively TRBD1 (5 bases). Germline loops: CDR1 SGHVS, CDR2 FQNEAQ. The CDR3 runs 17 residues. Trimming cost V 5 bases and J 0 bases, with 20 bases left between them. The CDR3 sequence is CASSPSRRTGDSYEQYF. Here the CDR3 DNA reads TGTGCCAGCAGCCCCTCGCGCAGAACAGGCGACTCCTACGAGCAGTACTTC.

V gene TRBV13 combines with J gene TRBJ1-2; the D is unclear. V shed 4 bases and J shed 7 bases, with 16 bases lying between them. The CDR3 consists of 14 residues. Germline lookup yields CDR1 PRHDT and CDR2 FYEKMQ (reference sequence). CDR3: CASSSGAFDTGYTF. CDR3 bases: TGTGCCAGCAGCTCTGGTGCTTTTGATACTGGCTACACCTTC.

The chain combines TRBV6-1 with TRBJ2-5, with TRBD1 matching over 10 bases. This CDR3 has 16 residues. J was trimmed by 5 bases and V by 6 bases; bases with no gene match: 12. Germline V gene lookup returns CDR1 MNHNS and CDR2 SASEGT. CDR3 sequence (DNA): TGTGCCAGCAGGGGATTGACAGGGGGCACGGGGGAGACCCAGTACTTC. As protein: CASRGLTGGTGETQYF.

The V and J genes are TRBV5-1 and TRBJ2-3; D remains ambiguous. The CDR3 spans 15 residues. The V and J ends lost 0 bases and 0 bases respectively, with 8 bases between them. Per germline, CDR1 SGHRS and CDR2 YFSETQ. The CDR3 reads CASSLAETSTDTQYF. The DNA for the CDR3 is TGCGCCAGCAGCTTGGCCGAAACTAGCACAGATACGCAGTATTTT.

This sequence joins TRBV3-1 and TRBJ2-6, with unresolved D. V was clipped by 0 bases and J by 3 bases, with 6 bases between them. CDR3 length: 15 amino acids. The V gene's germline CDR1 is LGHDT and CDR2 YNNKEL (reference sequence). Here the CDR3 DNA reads TGTGCCAGCAGCCAAGAATCAAATGGGGCCAACGTCCTGACTTTC. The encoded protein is CASSQESNGANVLTF.

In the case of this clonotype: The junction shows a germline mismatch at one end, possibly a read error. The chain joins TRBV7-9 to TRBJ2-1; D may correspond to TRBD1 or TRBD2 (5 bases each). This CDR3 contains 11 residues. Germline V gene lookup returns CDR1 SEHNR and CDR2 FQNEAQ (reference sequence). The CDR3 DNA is TGTGCCAGCAGCTTAGGAGGGGACCGAGGCTTC. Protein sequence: CASSLGGDRGF.